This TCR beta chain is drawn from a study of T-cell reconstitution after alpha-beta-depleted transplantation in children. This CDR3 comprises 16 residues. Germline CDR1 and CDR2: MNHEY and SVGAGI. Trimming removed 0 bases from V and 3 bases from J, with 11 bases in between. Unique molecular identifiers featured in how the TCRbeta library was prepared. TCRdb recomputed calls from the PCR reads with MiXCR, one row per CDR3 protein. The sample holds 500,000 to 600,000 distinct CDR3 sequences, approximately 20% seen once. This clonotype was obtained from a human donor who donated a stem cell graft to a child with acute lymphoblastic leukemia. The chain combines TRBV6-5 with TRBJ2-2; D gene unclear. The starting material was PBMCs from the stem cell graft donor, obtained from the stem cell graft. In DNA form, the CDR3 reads TGTGCCAGCAGTTACTCCCTATGGTCCGACACCGGGGAGCTGTTTTTT. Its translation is CASSYSLWSDTGELFF.